The rows below give T cell receptor beta chains drawn from one sample of a study of cytomegalovirus exposure and HLA in healthy donors. Assay: immunoSEQ multiplex PCR; the TCRdb copy retains only in-frame clones and omits some. The clone table shows approximately 110,000 clones, with the ten largest holding about 0.59%. The sequenced material came from PBMCs. The receptors here all came from a man in his fifties or sixties in good health and CMV-seronegative. The CDR3 runs from the conserved cysteine through the conserved F or W. Fields, in order: CDR3 DNA, CDR3 protein, D gene, J gene, CDR3 length, V gene. A D gene is named only where the DNA matches it firmly.

CDR3nt: TGTGCCTCCGGACAGGCCGTTCGTGGCTACACCTTC; CDR3aa: CASGQAVRGYTF; d_gene: TRBD1; j_gene: TRBJ1-2; len: 12; v_gene: TRBV28
CDR3nt: TGTGCCAGCAGTTTGATTGAGGGAGATAAGGAAAAACTGTTTTTT; CDR3aa: CASSLIEGDKEKLFF; d_gene: -; j_gene: TRBJ1-4; len: 15; v_gene: TRBV28
CDR3nt: TGCGCCAGCAGGCTCGGGGGGGTAGTAGGCACCGGGGAGCTGTTTTTT; CDR3aa: CASRLGGVVGTGELFF; d_gene: TRBD2; j_gene: TRBJ2-2; len: 16; v_gene: TRBV10-2
CDR3nt: TGTGCCAGCAGCGAAGTTAGGACTAGCAGCGCCGGGGAGCTGTTTTTT; CDR3aa: CASSEVRTSSAGELFF; d_gene: TRBD2; j_gene: TRBJ2-2; len: 16; v_gene: TRBV6-1
CDR3nt: TGTGCCAGCAGCGACGACAGGGCTGAGCAGTTCTTC; CDR3aa: CASSDDRAEQFF; d_gene: TRBD1; j_gene: TRBJ2-1; len: 12; v_gene: TRBV11-2
CDR3nt: TGTGCCAGCAGCGTTTCTAGCGGGGGGGCCACAGATACGCAGTATTTT; CDR3aa: CASSVSSGGATDTQYF; d_gene: TRBD2; j_gene: TRBJ2-3; len: 16; v_gene: TRBV9
CDR3nt: TGTGCCAGCAGTGAAGCCTCTAGAGGCGAGCAGTTCTTC; CDR3aa: CASSEASRGEQFF; d_gene: -; j_gene: TRBJ2-1; len: 13; v_gene: TRBV6-1
CDR3nt: TGCGCCAGCAGAACTGGTAGCGTTGGAGATACGCAGTATTTT; CDR3aa: CASRTGSVGDTQYF; d_gene: -; j_gene: TRBJ2-3; len: 14; v_gene: TRBV5-1
CDR3nt: TGCGCCAGCAGCCAAGCTCCTTTCTTAGCAGATACGCAGTATTTT; CDR3aa: CASSQAPFLADTQYF; d_gene: -; j_gene: TRBJ2-3; len: 15; v_gene: TRBV4-1
CDR3nt: TGTGCCAGCATGCAGGGAGTACGGGGGGCTTTGGTTTTT; CDR3aa: CASMQGVRGALVF; d_gene: -; j_gene: TRBJ1-6; len: 13; v_gene: TRBV2
CDR3nt: TGTGCCAGTAGTATACTAGCGGGAGCGGTTGGGGAGCAGTACTTC; CDR3aa: CASSILAGAVGEQYF; d_gene: TRBD2; j_gene: TRBJ2-7; len: 15; v_gene: TRBV19
CDR3nt: TGTGCCAGCACCCGGGACAACGCGAACACCGGGGAGCTGTTTTTT; CDR3aa: CASTRDNANTGELFF; d_gene: -; j_gene: TRBJ2-2; len: 15; v_gene: TRBV5-6
CDR3nt: TGTGCCAGCTCACCCGACTTGAGCTCCTACAATGAGCAGTTCTTC; CDR3aa: CASSPDLSSYNEQFF; d_gene: -; j_gene: TRBJ2-1; len: 15; v_gene: TRBV18
CDR3nt: TGTGCCTGGAGTAAGGCTAGCAGTAGCGAGCAGTACTTC; CDR3aa: CAWSKASSSEQYF; d_gene: -; j_gene: TRBJ2-7; len: 13; v_gene: TRBV30
CDR3nt: TGCGCCAGCAGCTCCGGGACAGGGGATGGCTACACCTTC; CDR3aa: CASSSGTGDGYTF; d_gene: TRBD1; j_gene: TRBJ1-2; len: 13; v_gene: TRBV5-1
CDR3nt: TGCGCCAGCAGCTTGGTAATAGCGGGGACCTACGAGCAGTACTTC; CDR3aa: CASSLVIAGTYEQYF; d_gene: TRBD2; j_gene: TRBJ2-7; len: 15; v_gene: TRBV5-1
CDR3nt: TGTGCCAGCAGTTACTCGGTTGGCCCCCAAATGAAGGCTTTCTTT; CDR3aa: CASSYSVGPQMKAFF; d_gene: -; j_gene: TRBJ1-1; len: 15; v_gene: TRBV6-5
CDR3nt: TGCGCCAGCAGCCAAGAAAGGAGTGTAGCGGTGGGAGCAGTGACGCAGTATTTT; CDR3aa: CASSQERSVAVGAVTQYF; d_gene: -; j_gene: TRBJ2-3; len: 18; v_gene: TRBV4-3
CDR3nt: TGTGCCAGCAGCTTCGGGGGGGAAAACTACGAGCAGTACTTC; CDR3aa: CASSFGGENYEQYF; d_gene: TRBD2; j_gene: TRBJ2-7; len: 14; v_gene: TRBV7-2
CDR3nt: TGTGCCAGCAGTTACGGACAGGGTAAGAACACTGAAGCTTTCTTT; CDR3aa: CASSYGQGKNTEAFF; d_gene: TRBD1; j_gene: TRBJ1-1; len: 15; v_gene: TRBV6-5
CDR3nt: TGCGCCAGCAGCCAAGAGGAACAGGGGCCATATGGCTACACCTTC; CDR3aa: CASSQEEQGPYGYTF; d_gene: TRBD1; j_gene: TRBJ1-2; len: 15; v_gene: TRBV4-1
CDR3nt: TGTGCCAGCAGCCAAGATCGGTCGGACTTGTTAGGCGGGGAGCTGTTTTTT; CDR3aa: CASSQDRSDLLGGELFF; d_gene: -; j_gene: TRBJ2-2; len: 17; v_gene: TRBV4-2
CDR3nt: TGTGCCAGCAGCGCGGGGACAGCCGTAGATACGCAGTATTTT; CDR3aa: CASSAGTAVDTQYF; d_gene: TRBD1; j_gene: TRBJ2-3; len: 14; v_gene: TRBV9
CDR3nt: TGTGCCAGCAGCCGGGGGGACGGCTATAGCTACACCTTC; CDR3aa: CASSRGDGYSYTF; d_gene: -; j_gene: TRBJ1-2; len: 13; v_gene: TRBV7-9
CDR3nt: TGCAGCGTCAGCCAAGGACAGCGGGGGGCCCGGAACACTGAAGCTTTCTTT; CDR3aa: CSVSQGQRGARNTEAFF; d_gene: -; j_gene: TRBJ1-1; len: 17; v_gene: TRBV29-1
CDR3nt: TGTGCCAGCAGCTTCACAGAAGATACGCAGTATTTT; CDR3aa: CASSFTEDTQYF; d_gene: -; j_gene: TRBJ2-3; len: 12; v_gene: TRBV7-9
CDR3nt: TGTGCCAGCATCGGACAGTTGAGATCCAATGAGCAGTTCTTC; CDR3aa: CASIGQLRSNEQFF; d_gene: -; j_gene: TRBJ2-1; len: 14; v_gene: TRBV6-1
CDR3nt: TGTGCCAGCTCACGGGGCCTCCCACCAAATGAGCAGTTCTTC; CDR3aa: CASSRGLPPNEQFF; d_gene: -; j_gene: TRBJ2-1; len: 14; v_gene: TRBV18
CDR3nt: TGTGCCAGCAGCGGAACCGGAACAGGTTGGAACTATGGCTACACCTTC; CDR3aa: CASSGTGTGWNYGYTF; d_gene: -; j_gene: TRBJ1-2; len: 16; v_gene: TRBV5-4
CDR3nt: TGCGCCAGCAGCCAAGGAATGTCCGGAACAGTGAACACTGAAGCTTTCTTT; CDR3aa: CASSQGMSGTVNTEAFF; d_gene: -; j_gene: TRBJ1-1; len: 17; v_gene: TRBV4-3
CDR3nt: TGTGCCAGCGACCGGGCTAGCGGGCCTCATGAGCAGTTCTTC; CDR3aa: CASDRASGPHEQFF; d_gene: TRBD2; j_gene: TRBJ2-1; len: 14; v_gene: TRBV6-1
CDR3nt: TGTGCCAGCAGCGTTGGCGGGGACACTGAAGCTTTCTTT; CDR3aa: CASSVGGDTEAFF; d_gene: -; j_gene: TRBJ1-1; len: 13; v_gene: TRBV9
CDR3nt: TGTGCCAGCAGCGCCGGGAGCTATGGCTACACCTTC; CDR3aa: CASSAGSYGYTF; d_gene: -; j_gene: TRBJ1-2; len: 12; v_gene: TRBV9
CDR3nt: TGTGCCAGCAGCTTCGGGACTAGCGGGAACACCGGGGAGCTGTTTTTT; CDR3aa: CASSFGTSGNTGELFF; d_gene: TRBD2; j_gene: TRBJ2-2; len: 16; v_gene: TRBV7-9
CDR3nt: TGTGCCAGCAGCTCTTACAGGGGCGACGAGCAGTACTTC; CDR3aa: CASSSYRGDEQYF; d_gene: TRBD1; j_gene: TRBJ2-7; len: 13; v_gene: TRBV13
CDR3nt: TGTGCCAGCAGTTACTCCCCGGGACTGATTTCCTACGAGCAGTACTTC; CDR3aa: CASSYSPGLISYEQYF; d_gene: -; j_gene: TRBJ2-7; len: 16; v_gene: TRBV6-5
CDR3nt: TGTGCCAGCAGCCAGGGACTAGCGGCCAGCACCGGGGAGCTGTTTTTT; CDR3aa: CASSQGLAASTGELFF; d_gene: TRBD2; j_gene: TRBJ2-2; len: 16; v_gene: TRBV5-6
CDR3nt: TGTGCCAGCAGCCAGACAGGGGGGAGTGAAAAACTGTTTTTT; CDR3aa: CASSQTGGSEKLFF; d_gene: TRBD1; j_gene: TRBJ1-4; len: 14; v_gene: TRBV7-6
CDR3nt: TGCGCCAGCAGCCCACCGCAGGACACCGGGGAGCTGTTTTTT; CDR3aa: CASSPPQDTGELFF; d_gene: -; j_gene: TRBJ2-2; len: 14; v_gene: TRBV5-1
CDR3nt: TGTGCCAGCAGCCTGGGGACAGGGCGCACTGAAGCTTTCTTT; CDR3aa: CASSLGTGRTEAFF; d_gene: TRBD1; j_gene: TRBJ1-1; len: 14; v_gene: TRBV5-8
CDR3nt: TGCAGCGGGCGCCGCGGAGGGAATGAAAAACTGTTTTTT; CDR3aa: CSGRRGGNEKLFF; d_gene: -; j_gene: TRBJ1-4; len: 13; v_gene: TRBV29-1
CDR3nt: TGTGCCAGCAGCCCTTTGGGCAGGGTGGTGGGCTACACCTTC; CDR3aa: CASSPLGRVVGYTF; d_gene: -; j_gene: TRBJ1-2; len: 14; v_gene: TRBV7-2
CDR3nt: TGTGCCAGTAGTATTCGGCAGGTCTCCTACAATGAGCAGTTCTTC; CDR3aa: CASSIRQVSYNEQFF; d_gene: -; j_gene: TRBJ2-1; len: 15; v_gene: TRBV19
CDR3nt: TGTGCCAGCAGTTCCACGACCTCAGGGATCCAAGTGGCTAGGGGCTACACCTTC; CDR3aa: CASSSTTSGIQVARGYTF; d_gene: -; j_gene: TRBJ1-2; len: 18; v_gene: TRBV28
CDR3nt: TGCGCCAGCAGTCACCTCGTAAGGGACAGGGACACAGATACGCAGTATTTT; CDR3aa: CASSHLVRDRDTDTQYF; d_gene: TRBD1; j_gene: TRBJ2-3; len: 17; v_gene: TRBV23-1
CDR3nt: TGCGCCAGCAGCCAAGGGGCAGCTAATAACTATGGCTACACCTTC; CDR3aa: CASSQGAANNYGYTF; d_gene: -; j_gene: TRBJ1-2; len: 15; v_gene: TRBV4-3
CDR3nt: TGTGCCAGCAGTGACGTCGGACAGGGGTATGAGCAGTACTTC; CDR3aa: CASSDVGQGYEQYF; d_gene: TRBD1; j_gene: TRBJ2-7; len: 14; v_gene: TRBV6-1
CDR3nt: TGTGCCAGCAGTAAGGGACAGGGAATTGAAAAACTGTTTTTT; CDR3aa: CASSKGQGIEKLFF; d_gene: TRBD1; j_gene: TRBJ1-4; len: 14; v_gene: TRBV7-2
CDR3nt: TGTGCCAGCAGCGTAGACGGCGGGGGGGGCAATCGAGAGACCCAGTACTTC; CDR3aa: CASSVDGGGGNRETQYF; d_gene: TRBD2; j_gene: TRBJ2-5; len: 17; v_gene: TRBV9